Presented here are 15 T cell receptor beta chains from one specimen sequenced in a study of shared clonotypes between healthy human individuals. The repertoire was sequenced with immunoSEQ multiplex PCR; TCRdb's copy has only in-frame clones and lacks some. The repertoire holds more than 1.2 million clones, with approximately 98.5% as singletons. The sequencing input was naive CD4+ T cells sorted from blood. Subset here: CD45RA+ positively selected. All receptors come from a young man in good health.

The chain has TRBV7-2 and TRBJ1-3, with D perhaps TRBD1 (5 bases). The CDR3 is 13 amino acids. Germline-derived CDR1 and CDR2 are SGHTA and FQGNSA. V was shortened by 6 bases and J by 4 bases, with 10 bases between the two germline ends. The CDR3 region is CASSSNRGNTIYF. CDR3 nucleotide sequence: TGTGCCAGCAGTTCCAACAGGGGAAACACCATATATTTT.

J is TRBJ2-7 and V is TRBV5-6, with 7 positions matching TRBD1. V gave up 3 bases and J gave up 1 base; unmatched junction bases: 13. CDR3 length equals 17 residues. The germline gives CDR1 SGHDT, CDR2 YYEEEE. The CDR3 DNA reads TGTGCCAGCAGCTCACGGACAGGCCCCATTTCATCCTACGAGCAGTACTTC. This translates into CASSSRTGPISSYEQYF.

This chain links TRBV5-6 with TRBJ1-4; D remains ambiguous. CDR1 and CDR2 (germline): SGHDT, YYEEEE. The CDR3 is 16 amino acids. V lost 2 bases, J lost 7 bases, and 18 bases lay in between. CDR3 DNA sequence: TGTGCCAGCAGCTTTGGCGGGGTAAACACCCTTGAAAAACTGTTTTTT. Its translation is CASSFGGVNTLEKLFF.

V gene TRBV6-6 combines with J gene TRBJ2-7; 9 bases line up with TRBD2. Germline CDR1 MNHNY, CDR2 SVGAGI (reference sequence). The CDR3 sequence is 14 residues long. The V and J ends lost 7 bases and 4 bases, in that order; junction bases with no gene match: 8. The CDR3 loop is CASTLSGSNYEQYF. CDR3 in DNA: TGTGCCAGCACCCTTAGCGGGAGTAATTACGAGCAGTACTTC.

The V and J genes are TRBV4-3 and TRBJ2-1; D is unclear. Per the germline V gene, CDR1 is LGHNA and CDR2 is YSLEER. The CDR3 has 12 amino acids. V gave up 0 bases and J gave up 10 bases, with 7 bases separating them. CDR3 region: CASSQDFGEQFF. CDR3 DNA sequence: TGCGCCAGCAGCCAAGACTTCGGAGAGCAGTTCTTC.

This chain uses TRBV5-8 with TRBJ2-3, with 8 bases fitting TRBD2. The V segment lost 4 bases and the J segment 2 bases; nucleotides outside the gene matches: 12. Germline V gene lookup returns CDR1 SGHTS and CDR2 YDEGEE. This CDR3 is built from 17 residues. Here the CDR3 reads CASSTGTSGSFTDTQYF. In DNA form, the CDR3 reads TGTGCCAGCAGCACTGGAACTAGCGGATCCTTCACAGATACGCAGTATTTT.

This chain links TRBV28 with TRBJ1-1; D gene ambiguous. Per the germline V gene, CDR1 is MDHEN and CDR2 is SYDVKM. CDR3 size: 11 residues. The germline V and J ends were trimmed by 7 bases and 7 bases, with 10 bases remaining between them. The DNA of the CDR3 is TGTGCCAGCACCGGGCCCTATGAAGCTTTCTTT. This translates into CASTGPYEAFF.

This chain uses TRBV27 with TRBJ2-1; TRBD2 aligns across 7 bases. The CDR3 sequence is 13 residues long. CDR1 MNHEY and CDR2 SMNVEV come from the germline V gene (reference sequence). The V segment lost 7 bases and the J segment 9 bases; nucleotides outside the gene matches: 9. The CDR3 region is CASKFRGEGEQFF. DNA for the CDR3: TGTGCCAGCAAGTTCCGGGGGGAGGGTGAGCAGTTCTTC.

This chain uses TRBV5-4 with TRBJ2-3; TRBD1 aligns across 9 bases. Germline CDR1 reads SGHNT; CDR2 reads YYREEE (reference sequence). The ends lost 5 bases at V and 0 bases at J; junction bases unmatched: 4. CDR3 length: 15 residues. The CDR3 loop is CASRLDRGSTDTQYF. CDR3 sequence (DNA): TGTGCCAGCAGACTGGACAGGGGCAGCACAGATACGCAGTATTTT.

V is TRBV2 and J is TRBJ1-2, with D possibly being TRBD1 (5 bases). Germline CDR1 reads SNHLY; CDR2 reads FYNNEI. Between the trimmed V and J ends, which lost 4 bases and 3 bases, there was a span of 15 bases. This CDR3 spans 15 amino acids. CDR3 bases: TGTGCCAGCAGTGCCGGGACGATGTCGCACTATGGCTACACCTTC. It translates to CASSAGTMSHYGYTF.

This chain links TRBV7-8 with TRBJ2-7; D ambiguous. The CDR3 sequence is 15 residues long. CDR1 SGHVS and CDR2 FQNEAQ come from the germline V gene. Trimming shortened V by 0 bases and J by 6 bases, and 15 bases separated the two germline ends. CDR3 amino acids: CASSLALFVGGEQYF. The CDR3 nucleotides are TGTGCCAGCAGCTTAGCCCTCTTCGTAGGTGGCGAGCAGTACTTC.

This clone was seen a single time. The DNA for the CDR3 is TGTGCCAGCAGCTTAGGTGGCGGGAACTCCTACGAGCAGTACTTC. This codes for CASSLGGGNSYEQYF. This rearrangement joins TRBV7-9 to TRBJ2-7, with D possibly being TRBD2 (6 bases). V gave up 1 base and J gave up 0 bases, with 10 bases separating them. Germline V gives CDR1 SEHNR, CDR2 FQNEAQ (reference sequence). The CDR3 is 15 amino acids.

This clone was counted a single time. The chain uses TRBV9 and TRBJ2-6; 7 nucleotides agree with TRBD2. The CDR3 sequence is 15 residues long. From germline, CDR1 is SGDLS and CDR2 YYNGEE. Losses at the gene ends were 7 bases for V and 3 bases for J; bases not matched to a gene: 7. CDR3 bases: TGTGCCAGCTCCCGGGGGGTGCTTGGGGCCAACGTCCTGACTTTC. Translated: CASSRGVLGANVLTF.

V and J are TRBV18 and TRBJ1-3; D ambiguous. Germline CDR1 and CDR2: KGHSH and LQKENI. The CDR3 has 15 amino acids. Trimming stripped 4 bases from V and 0 bases from J, with 10 bases between. The CDR3 loop reads CASSRPGGSGNTIYF. The CDR3 coding sequence is TGTGCCAGCTCACGGCCAGGCGGCTCTGGAAACACCATATATTTT.

The V gene is TRBV11-2, the J gene TRBJ2-1; 7 nucleotides align to TRBD2. The germline gives CDR1 SGHAT, CDR2 FQNNGV. The J segment lost 1 base and the V segment lost 5 bases, leaving 5 bases of the junction unmatched. This CDR3 contains 15 residues. The CDR3: CASSGRLASYNEQFF. CDR3 DNA: TGTGCCAGCAGCGGTCGACTAGCATCCTACAATGAGCAGTTCTTC.